Detailed here is one T cell receptor beta chain. These data belong to a study of shared clonotypes between healthy human individuals. The V gene lost 4 bases and the J gene lost 4 bases, with 11 bases spanning the gap. The CDR3 loop spans 14 amino acids. Germline CDR1 is MDHEN and CDR2 is SYDVKM. Profiled with immunoSEQ multiplex PCR; TCRdb holds only in-frame clones, not every one. Among roughly 500,000 clones listed, roughly 78% were seen once. The V gene is TRBV28, the J gene TRBJ1-5; D unclear. The TCR comes from a woman in her forties in good health. Some clones in this sample may be carry-over from other donors' samples. The sequenced sample consisted of PBMCs. CDR3 DNA sequence: TGTGCCAGCAGTTCGGTTATTGGGAATCAGCCCCAGCATTTT. It translates to CASSSVIGNQPQHF. Full variable domain (missing parts from reference TRBV28 and TRBJ1-5): DVKVTQSSRYLVKRTGEKVFLECVQDMDHENMFWYRQDPGLGLRLIYFSYDVKMKEKGDIPEGYSVSREKKERFSLILESASTNQTSMYLCASSSVIGNQPQHFGDGTRLSIL.